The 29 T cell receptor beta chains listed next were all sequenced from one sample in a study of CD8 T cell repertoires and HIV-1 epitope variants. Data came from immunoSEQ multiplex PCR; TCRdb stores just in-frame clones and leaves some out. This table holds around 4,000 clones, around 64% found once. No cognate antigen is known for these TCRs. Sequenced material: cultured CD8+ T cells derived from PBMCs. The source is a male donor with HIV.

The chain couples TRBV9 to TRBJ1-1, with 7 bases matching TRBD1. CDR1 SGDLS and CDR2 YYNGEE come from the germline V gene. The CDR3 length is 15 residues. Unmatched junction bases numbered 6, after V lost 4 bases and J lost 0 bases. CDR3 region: CASSFTGQMNTEAFF. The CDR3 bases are TGTGCCAGCAGCTTTACGGGACAGATGAACACTGAAGCTTTCTTT.

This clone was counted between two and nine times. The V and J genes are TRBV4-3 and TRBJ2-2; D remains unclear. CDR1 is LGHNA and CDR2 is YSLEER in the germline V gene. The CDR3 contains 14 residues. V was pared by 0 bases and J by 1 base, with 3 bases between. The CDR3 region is CASSQDGNTGELFF. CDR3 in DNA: TGCGCCAGCAGCCAAGATGGGAACACCGGGGAGCTGTTTTTT.

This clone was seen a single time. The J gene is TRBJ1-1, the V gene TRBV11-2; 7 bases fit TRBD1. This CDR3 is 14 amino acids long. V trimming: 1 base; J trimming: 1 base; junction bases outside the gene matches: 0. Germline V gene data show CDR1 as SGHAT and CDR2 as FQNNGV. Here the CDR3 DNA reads TGTGCCAGCAGCTTAGCAGGGGGGAACACTGAAGCTTTCTTT. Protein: CASSLAGGNTEAFF.

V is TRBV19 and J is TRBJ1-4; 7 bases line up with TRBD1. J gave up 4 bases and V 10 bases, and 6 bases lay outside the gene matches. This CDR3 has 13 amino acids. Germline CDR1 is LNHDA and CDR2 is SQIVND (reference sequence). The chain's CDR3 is CATRDSVNEKLFF. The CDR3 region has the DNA TGTGCCACCCGGGACAGCGTTAATGAAAAACTGTTTTTT.

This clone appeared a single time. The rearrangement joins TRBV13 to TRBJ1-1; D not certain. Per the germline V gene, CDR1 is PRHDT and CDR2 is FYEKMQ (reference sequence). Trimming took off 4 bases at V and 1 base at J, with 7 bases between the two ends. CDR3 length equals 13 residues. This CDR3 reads CASSSAPNTEAFF. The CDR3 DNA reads TGTGCCAGCAGCTCCGCCCCGAACACTGAAGCTTTCTTT.

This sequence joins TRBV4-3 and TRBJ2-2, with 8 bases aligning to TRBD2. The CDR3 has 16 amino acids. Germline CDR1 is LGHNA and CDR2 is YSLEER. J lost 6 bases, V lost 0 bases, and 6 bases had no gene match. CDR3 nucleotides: TGCGCCAGCAGCCAAGATGGTAGCGGGGCCGCCGGGGAGCTGTTTTTT. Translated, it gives CASSQDGSGAAGELFF.

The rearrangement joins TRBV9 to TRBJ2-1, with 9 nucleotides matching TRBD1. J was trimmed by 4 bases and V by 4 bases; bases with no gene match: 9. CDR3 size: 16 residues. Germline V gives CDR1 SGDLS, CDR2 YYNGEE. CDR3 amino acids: CASSPETGGYYNEQFF. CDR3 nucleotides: TGTGCCAGCAGCCCTGAGACAGGGGGTTATTACAATGAGCAGTTCTTC.

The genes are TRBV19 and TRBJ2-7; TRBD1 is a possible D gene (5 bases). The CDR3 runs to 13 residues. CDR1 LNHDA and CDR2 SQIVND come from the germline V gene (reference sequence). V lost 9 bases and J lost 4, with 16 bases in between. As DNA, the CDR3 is TGTGCCAGCCAACCCAGGGATCAATACGAGCAGTACTTC. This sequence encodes CASQPRDQYEQYF.

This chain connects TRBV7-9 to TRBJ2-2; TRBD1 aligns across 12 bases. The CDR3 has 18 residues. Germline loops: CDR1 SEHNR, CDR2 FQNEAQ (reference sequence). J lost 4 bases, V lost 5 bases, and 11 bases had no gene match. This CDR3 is CASSPSPGTGGITGELFF. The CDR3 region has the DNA TGTGCCAGCAGCCCCTCCCCCGGGACAGGGGGCATCACCGGGGAGCTGTTTTTT.

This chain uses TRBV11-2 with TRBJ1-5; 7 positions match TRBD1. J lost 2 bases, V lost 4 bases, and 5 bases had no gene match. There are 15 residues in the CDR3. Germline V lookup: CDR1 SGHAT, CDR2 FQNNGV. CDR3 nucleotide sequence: TGTGCCAGCAGCTCGACAGGGAATGGCAATCAGCCCCAGCATTTT. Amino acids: CASSSTGNGNQPQHF.

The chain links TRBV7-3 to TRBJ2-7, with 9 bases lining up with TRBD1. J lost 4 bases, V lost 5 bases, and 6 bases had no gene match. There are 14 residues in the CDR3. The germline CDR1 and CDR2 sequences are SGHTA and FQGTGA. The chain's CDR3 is CASSQTGGSYEQYF. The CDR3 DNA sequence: TGTGCCAGCAGCCAAACAGGGGGCTCGTACGAGCAGTACTTC. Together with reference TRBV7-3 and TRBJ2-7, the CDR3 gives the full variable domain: GAGVSQTPSNKVTEKGKYVELRCDPISGHTALYWYRQSLGQGPEFLIYFQGTGAADDSGLPNDRFFAVRPEGSVSTLKIQRTERGDSAVYLCASSQTGGSYEQYFGPGTRLTVT.

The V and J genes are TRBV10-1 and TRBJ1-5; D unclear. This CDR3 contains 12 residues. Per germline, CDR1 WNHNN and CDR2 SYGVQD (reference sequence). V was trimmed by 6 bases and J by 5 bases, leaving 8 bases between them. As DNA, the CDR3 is TGCGCCAGCAGAAATACAGATCAGCCCCAGCATTTT. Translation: CASRNTDQPQHF.

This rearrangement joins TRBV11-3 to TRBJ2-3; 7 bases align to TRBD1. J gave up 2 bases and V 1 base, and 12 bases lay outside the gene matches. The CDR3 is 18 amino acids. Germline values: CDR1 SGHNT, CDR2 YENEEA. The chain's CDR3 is CASSLADSPGQLTDTQYF. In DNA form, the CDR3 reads TGTGCCAGCAGCTTAGCAGACTCCCCGGGACAGCTCACAGATACGCAGTATTTT.

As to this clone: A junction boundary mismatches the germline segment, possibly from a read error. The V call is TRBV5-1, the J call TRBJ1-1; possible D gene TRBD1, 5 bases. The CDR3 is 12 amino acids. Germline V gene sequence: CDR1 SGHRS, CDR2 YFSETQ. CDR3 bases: TGCGCCAGCAGATTGGGGGACACTGAAGCTTTCTTT. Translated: CASRLGDTEAFF.

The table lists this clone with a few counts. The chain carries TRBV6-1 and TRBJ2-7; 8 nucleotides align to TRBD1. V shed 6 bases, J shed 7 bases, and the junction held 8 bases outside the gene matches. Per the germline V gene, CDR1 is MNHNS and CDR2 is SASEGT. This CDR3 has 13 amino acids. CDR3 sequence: CASRDREPLEQYF. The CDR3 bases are TGTGCCAGCAGGGACAGGGAGCCCTTAGAGCAGTACTTC.

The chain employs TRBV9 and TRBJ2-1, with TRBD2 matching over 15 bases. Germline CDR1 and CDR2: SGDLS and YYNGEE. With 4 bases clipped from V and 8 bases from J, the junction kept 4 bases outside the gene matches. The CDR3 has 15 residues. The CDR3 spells CASSTGTSGRHEQFF. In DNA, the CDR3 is TGTGCCAGCAGCACCGGGACTAGCGGGAGGCATGAGCAGTTCTTC.

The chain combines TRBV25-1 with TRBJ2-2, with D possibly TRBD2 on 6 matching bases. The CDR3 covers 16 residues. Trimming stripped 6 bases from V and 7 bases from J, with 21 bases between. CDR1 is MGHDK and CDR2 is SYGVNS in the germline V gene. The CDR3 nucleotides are TGTGCCAGCAGCCCAGCGGGTATAGGGCGTAGCGGGGAGCTGTTTTTT. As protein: CASSPAGIGRSGELFF.

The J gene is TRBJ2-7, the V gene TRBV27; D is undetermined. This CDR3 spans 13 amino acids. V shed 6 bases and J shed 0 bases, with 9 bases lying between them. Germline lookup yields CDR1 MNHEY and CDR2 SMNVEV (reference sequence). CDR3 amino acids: CASSQTVSYEQYF. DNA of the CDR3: TGTGCCAGCAGCCAAACAGTCTCCTACGAGCAGTACTTC.

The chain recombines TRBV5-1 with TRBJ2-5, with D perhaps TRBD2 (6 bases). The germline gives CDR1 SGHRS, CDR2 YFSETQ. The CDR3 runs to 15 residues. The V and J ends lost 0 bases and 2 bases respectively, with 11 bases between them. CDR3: CASSLGASEQETQYF. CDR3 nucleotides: TGCGCCAGCAGCTTGGGGGCTAGCGAACAAGAGACCCAGTACTTC.

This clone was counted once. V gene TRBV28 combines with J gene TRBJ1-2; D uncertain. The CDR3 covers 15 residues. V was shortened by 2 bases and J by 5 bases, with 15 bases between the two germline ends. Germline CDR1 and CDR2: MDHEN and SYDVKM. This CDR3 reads CASSLDPVQPYGYTF. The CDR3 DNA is TGTGCCAGCAGTTTAGACCCGGTTCAGCCTTATGGCTACACCTTC.

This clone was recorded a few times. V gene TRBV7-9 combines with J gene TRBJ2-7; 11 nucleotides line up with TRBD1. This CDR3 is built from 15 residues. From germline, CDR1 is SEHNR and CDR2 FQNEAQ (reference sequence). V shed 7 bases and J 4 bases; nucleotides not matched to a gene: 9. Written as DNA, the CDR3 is TGTGCCAGCATCCCCCCGGGGACAGGGGGTTACGAGCAGTACTTC. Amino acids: CASIPPGTGGYEQYF.

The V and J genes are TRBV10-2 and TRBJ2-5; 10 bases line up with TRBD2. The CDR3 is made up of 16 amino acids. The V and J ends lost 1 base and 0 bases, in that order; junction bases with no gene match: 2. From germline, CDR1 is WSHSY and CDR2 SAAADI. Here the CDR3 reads CASSEWSGGDQETQYF. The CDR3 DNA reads TGCGCCAGCAGTGAGTGGAGCGGGGGGGACCAAGAGACCCAGTACTTC.

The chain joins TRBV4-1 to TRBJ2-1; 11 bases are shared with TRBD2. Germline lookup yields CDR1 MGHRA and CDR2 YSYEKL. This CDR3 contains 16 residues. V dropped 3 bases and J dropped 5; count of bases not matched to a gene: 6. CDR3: CASSHLLAGAHNEQFF. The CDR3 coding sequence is TGCGCCAGCAGCCACCTACTAGCGGGAGCCCACAATGAGCAGTTCTTC.

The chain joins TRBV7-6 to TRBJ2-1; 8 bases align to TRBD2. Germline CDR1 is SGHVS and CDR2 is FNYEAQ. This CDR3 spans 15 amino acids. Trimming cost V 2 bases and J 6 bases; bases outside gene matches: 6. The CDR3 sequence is CASSLLAGPGNEQFF. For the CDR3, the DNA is TGTGCCAGCAGCTTACTAGCGGGTCCTGGCAATGAGCAGTTCTTC.

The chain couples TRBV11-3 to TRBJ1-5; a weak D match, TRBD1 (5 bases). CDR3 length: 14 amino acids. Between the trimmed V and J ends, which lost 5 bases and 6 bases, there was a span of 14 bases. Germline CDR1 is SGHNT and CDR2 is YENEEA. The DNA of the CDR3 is TGTGCCAGCAGCAGGGACCAGGAGGGTCAGCCCCAGCATTTT. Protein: CASSRDQEGQPQHF.

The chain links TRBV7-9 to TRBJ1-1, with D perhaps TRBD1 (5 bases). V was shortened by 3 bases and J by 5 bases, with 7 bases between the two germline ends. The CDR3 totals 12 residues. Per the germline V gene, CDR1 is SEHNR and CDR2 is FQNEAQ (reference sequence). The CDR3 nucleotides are TGTGCCAGCAGCTTGGGGGAAACTGAAGCTTTCTTT. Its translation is CASSLGETEAFF.

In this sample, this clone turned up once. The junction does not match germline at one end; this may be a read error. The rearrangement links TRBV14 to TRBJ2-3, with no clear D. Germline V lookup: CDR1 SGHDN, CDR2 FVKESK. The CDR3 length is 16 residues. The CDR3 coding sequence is TGTGCCAGCAGTCAAGACGAGACTCAGTTTGGGGATACGCAGTATTTT. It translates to CASSQDETQFGDTQYF.

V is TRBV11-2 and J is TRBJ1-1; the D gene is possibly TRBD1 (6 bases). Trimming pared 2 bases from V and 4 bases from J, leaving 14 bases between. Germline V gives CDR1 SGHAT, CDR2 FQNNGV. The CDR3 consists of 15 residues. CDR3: CASSLSPGAATEAFF. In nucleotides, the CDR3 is TGTGCCAGCAGCTTATCCCCGGGGGCAGCCACTGAAGCTTTCTTT.

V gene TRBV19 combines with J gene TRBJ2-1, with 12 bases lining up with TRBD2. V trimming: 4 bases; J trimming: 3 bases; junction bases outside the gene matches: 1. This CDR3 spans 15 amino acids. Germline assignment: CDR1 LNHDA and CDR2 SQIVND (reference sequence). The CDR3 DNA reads TGTGCCAGTAGTAGGACTAGCGGGATCTACAATGAGCAGTTCTTC. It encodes CASSRTSGIYNEQFF.